This entry concerns a single T cell receptor beta chain. The target antigen is unknown. Tumor samples were taken before definitive surgery or chemotherapy. V shed 6 bases, J shed 2 bases, and the junction held 9 bases outside the gene matches. The CDR3 sequence is 16 residues long. Looked up from germline, CDR1 is SGHTA and CDR2 is FQGNSA. Assay used: immunoSEQ multiplex PCR; TCRdb lists only in-frame clones, some missing. The sample has about 5,700 clones, over 65% seen once. This specimen belongs to a study of high-grade serous ovarian cancer treatment subgroups. Study details: Each sample yielded on average around 7,000 unique TCR beta rearrangements from 14,000 or so reads. Study observations and caveats: Same-patient tumor repertoires overlapped at roughly 0.1 to 0.79; different patients barely overlapped. These tumor repertoires lack spatial information from bulk sequencing. Only CDR3 was analyzed; CDR1 and CDR2 were not.

This clonotype was obtained from a human donor with high-grade serous ovarian cancer. The specimen was tumor tissue. This chain connects TRBV7-2 to TRBJ1-5, with 8 bases matching TRBD1. The CDR3 nucleotides are TGTGCCAGCAGACCTACTCCGGGACAGGGCAATCAGCCCCAGCATTTT. Its protein is CASRPTPGQGNQPQHF.